This T cell receptor beta chain was sequenced for a study of T cell repertoires in cytomegalovirus infection. Whole-study context: Shared public TCR beta signatures pointed to both CMV infection and a matching HLA type.

In germline, CDR1 is MGHDK, CDR2 SYGVNS. This CDR3 spans 17 amino acids. Trimming left V 7 bases short and J 0 bases short, with 21 bases between. TCRdb independently ran MiXCR on the reads; one entry per CDR3 protein. The sample has roughly 500,000 distinct CDR3 sequences, 15% to 20% seen once. This clonotype was seen ten or more times. Antigen specificity is unknown. Points from the study as a whole: HLA-C-restricted CMV-specific TCR beta clonotypes prevailed in the ex vivo response. Based on cumulative public TCR beta family frequency, carriers of CMV plus the relevant HLA were identified.

The sequenced sample was CD8+ T cells from PBMCs. V is TRBV25-1 and J is TRBJ1-2, with TRBD1 as a possible D gene (6 bases). This clonotype originated in a human donor in good health (CMV status not recorded). Some clones in this sample may be carry-over from other donors' samples. The chain's CDR3 is CASTPRDTQVSNYGYTF. The CDR3 DNA reads TGTGCCAGCACCCCCAGGGACACCCAAGTCTCTAACTATGGCTACACCTTC.